A selection of T cell receptor beta chains follows, all from one sample in a study of cytomegalovirus exposure and HLA in healthy donors. Some clones are missing from TCRdb's copy, which holds only in-frame ones; the method was immunoSEQ multiplex PCR. The sample shows 150,000 to 200,000 clones, around 82% of them seen only once. Sequencing input: PBMCs. Source of these receptors: a boy aged 2 to 9 in good health and CMV-seronegative. CDR3s include the opening cysteine and the closing phenylalanine or tryptophan. A D gene is named only where the DNA matches it firmly. Where a row states a size, it is once, few, many or the class of an expanded clone; other rows omit it.

size,V,D,J,CDR3,DNA
NA,TRBV7-9,TRBD2,TRBJ2-3,CASGRRERTDTQYF,TGTGCCAGCGGCAGGCGGGAGCGCACAGATACGCAGTATTTT
NA,TRBV5-4,TRBD2,TRBJ2-1,CASSKLAGTTYNEQFF,TGTGCCAGCAGCAAATTAGCGGGGACCACCTACAATGAGCAGTTCTTC
NA,TRBV30,TRBD1,TRBJ1-1,CAWSEGGDLNTEAFF,TGTGCCTGGAGTGAAGGGGGCGACCTGAACACTGAAGCTTTCTTT
NA,TRBV6-5,NA,TRBJ2-1,CASRPGGRVSNEQFF,TGTGCCAGCAGACCGGGGGGCAGGGTCAGCAATGAGCAGTTCTTC
once,TRBV2,TRBD2,TRBJ2-5,CASTRLATQETQYF,TGTGCCAGCACCCGACTAGCGACACAAGAGACCCAGTACTTC
NA,TRBV10-3,NA,TRBJ1-3,CAMTEGNTIYF,TGTGCCATGACGGAGGGAAACACCATATATTTT
NA,TRBV19,NA,TRBJ1-1,CASSRSLNTEAFF,TGTGCCAGTAGCCGGAGTCTGAACACTGAAGCTTTCTTT
NA,TRBV7-9,TRBD1,TRBJ1-1,CASSLPSTGADTEAFF,TGTGCCAGCAGCTTACCCTCGACAGGGGCGGACACTGAAGCTTTCTTT
NA,TRBV30,TRBD1,TRBJ1-6,CAWSVLAGTDYSPLHF,TGTGCCTGGAGTGTCTTGGCTGGGACAGATTATTCACCCCTCCACTTT
NA,TRBV9,NA,TRBJ2-7,CASSLRLDPYEQYF,TGTGCCAGCAGCCTTCGACTAGATCCCTACGAGCAGTACTTC
NA,TRBV5-6,TRBD1,TRBJ1-2,CASSFGQVYGYTF,TGTGCCAGCAGCTTCGGACAGGTTTATGGCTACACCTTC
once,TRBV5-5,TRBD1,TRBJ2-7,CASSLYTGDEQYF,TGTGCCAGCAGCCTCTACACAGGGGACGAGCAGTACTTC